The next 15 T cell receptor beta chains were all read from a single sample in a study of blood T cell repertoires in COVID-19. The assay was immunoSEQ multiplex PCR, and TCRdb's table has in-frame clones only and misses some. The sample lists a few hundred thousand clones, about 90% occurring once. The sequencing sample was made of PBMCs or T cells enriched from blood (not recorded which). Source of these receptors: a woman aged 50 to 65 with acute COVID-19.

The CDR3 sequence is CASSPLRQGDTEAFF. CDR3 nucleotide sequence: TGTGCCAGCTCACCATTACGACAGGGGGACACTGAAGCTTTCTTT. The chain joins TRBV18 to TRBJ1-1; 9 positions match TRBD1. Germline assignment: CDR1 KGHSH and CDR2 LQKENI. The CDR3 length is 15 residues. J was trimmed by 3 bases and V by 2 bases; bases with no gene match: 4.

The chain couples TRBV7-7 to TRBJ2-1; weak D call: TRBD2 (6 bases). CDR3 size: 16 residues. The V and J ends lost 1 base and 10 bases respectively, with 20 bases between them. Germline V gene data show CDR1 as SSHAT and CDR2 as FNYEAQ (reference sequence). The CDR3 sequence: CASSLGDGRESIEQFF. CDR3 DNA: TGTGCCAGCAGCTTAGGAGATGGGCGGGAAAGTATAGAGCAGTTCTTC. The variable domain in full, completed from reference TRBV7-7 and TRBJ2-1, reads GAGVSQSPRYKVTKRGQDVTLRCDPISSHATLYWYQQALGQGPEFLTYFNYEAQPDKSGLPSDRFSAERPEGSISTLTIQRTEQRDSAMYRCASSLGDGRESIEQFFGPGTRLTVL.

The V and J genes are TRBV19 and TRBJ1-4; D possibly corresponds to TRBD1 (5 bases). The CDR3 covers 15 residues. CDR1 LNHDA and CDR2 SQIVND come from the germline V gene (reference sequence). V lost 7 bases and J 5 bases, leaving 17 bases between the germline ends. This CDR3 reads CASTPLQGRNEKLFF. The CDR3 DNA reads as TGTGCCAGTACCCCCCTCCAGGGTAGGAATGAAAAACTGTTTTTT.

V usage is TRBV27 and J usage is TRBJ2-3; the match to TRBD1 covers 7 bases. J was trimmed by 2 bases and V by 6 bases; bases with no gene match: 5. The CDR3 is 14 residues long. In germline, CDR1 is MNHEY, CDR2 SMNVEV (reference sequence). The CDR3 nucleotides read TGTGCCAGCAGGCTCGGGACAGTCACAGATACGCAGTATTTT. Amino acid sequence: CASRLGTVTDTQYF.

This clone was counted a single time. The CDR3 region is CASSWGTDFDQPQHF. The CDR3 DNA reads as TGTGCCAGTAGTTGGGGGACAGACTTTGATCAGCCCCAGCATTTT. The chain joins TRBV19 to TRBJ1-5; TRBD1 matches at 7 bases. The CDR3 spans 15 residues. Trimming at V came to 5 bases and at J to 5 bases, leaving 9 bases not matched to a gene. Germline loops: CDR1 LNHDA, CDR2 SQIVND (reference sequence).

The chain has TRBV6-5 and TRBJ1-1, with 8 bases fitting TRBD1. With 0 bases clipped from V and 6 bases from J, the junction kept 3 bases outside the gene matches. The CDR3 length is 14 residues. Per the germline V gene, CDR1 is MNHEY and CDR2 is SVGAGI. This chain's CDR3 is CASSYSDRGSEAFF. The CDR3 DNA sequence: TGTGCCAGCAGTTACTCCGACAGGGGTTCTGAAGCTTTCTTT.

V usage is TRBV14 and J usage is TRBJ1-3; D gene unclear. CDR3 length: 16 amino acids. Trimming left V 2 bases short and J 3 bases short, with 14 bases between. Germline V lookup: CDR1 SGHDN, CDR2 FVKESK. The CDR3: CASSQHSSSFGNTIYF. The CDR3 DNA reads as TGTGCCAGCAGCCAACACAGCAGCTCCTTTGGAAACACCATATATTTT.

The rearrangement joins TRBV4-1 to TRBJ2-7; TRBD1 agrees at 7 bases. In germline, CDR1 is MGHRA, CDR2 YSYEKL. V gave up 0 bases and J gave up 3 bases; unmatched junction bases: 8. The CDR3 has 16 amino acids. For the CDR3, the DNA is TGCGCCAGCAGCCAAGACCGACAGGGTTCTTACTACGAGCAGTACTTC. Amino acid sequence: CASSQDRQGSYYEQYF.

The chain carries TRBV7-2 and TRBJ2-5, with TRBD2 matching over 11 bases. V was pared by 4 bases and J by 5 bases, with 3 bases of the junction left unmatched. CDR1 SGHTA and CDR2 FQGNSA come from the germline V gene. The CDR3 is 14 residues long. The CDR3, as DNA: TGTGCCAGCAGCTCGACTAGCGGGATGGAGACCCAGTACTTC. It specifies CASSSTSGMETQYF.

The gene calls are TRBV9 and TRBJ2-2; 8 nucleotides agree with TRBD2. The J segment lost 0 bases and the V segment lost 3 bases, leaving 4 bases of the junction unmatched. The CDR3 spans 16 residues. Germline CDR1 reads SGDLS; CDR2 reads YYNGEE. The CDR3, as DNA: TGTGCCAGCAGCGGAAGCGGGGGCACGAACACCGGGGAGCTGTTTTTT. This codes for CASSGSGGTNTGELFF.

The V gene is TRBV7-3, the J gene TRBJ2-1; 12 positions agree with TRBD2. The CDR3 is 16 amino acids. J lost 7 bases, V lost 1 base, and 5 bases had no gene match. Per germline, CDR1 SGHTA and CDR2 FQGTGA. The CDR3 coding sequence is TGTGCCAGCAGCTTAAGTCTAGCGGGAGGGCTTAATGAGCAGTTCTTC. Translated: CASSLSLAGGLNEQFF.

The chain combines TRBV9 with TRBJ2-5; TRBD2 agrees at 9 bases. With V trimmed by 5 bases and J by 5 bases, 7 bases remained unmatched. Germline V CDR1 and CDR2: SGDLS, YYNGEE. CDR3 length: 14 residues. In DNA form, the CDR3 reads TGTGCCAGCAGTAATAGCGGGAGAGGGGAGACCCAGTACTTC. Translation: CASSNSGRGETQYF.

The CDR3 loop is CAQGLAGREQFF. The CDR3 coding sequence is TGTGCACAGGGACTAGCGGGACGGGAGCAGTTCTTC. This rearrangement joins TRBV30 to TRBJ2-1; 13 positions agree with TRBD2. CDR1 GTSNPN and CDR2 SVGIG come from the germline V gene (reference sequence). The CDR3 contains 12 residues.

The chain couples TRBV6-5 to TRBJ1-6, with D perhaps TRBD1 (5 bases). Germline V gene data show CDR1 as MNHEY and CDR2 as SVGAGI. V was clipped by 0 bases and J by 10 bases, with 13 bases between them. There are 15 residues in the CDR3. The DNA for the CDR3 is TGTGCCAGCAGTTACTCGGGCGGACAATTATCACCCCTCCACTTT. It encodes CASSYSGGQLSPLHF.

The chain joins TRBV6-5 to TRBJ2-7; possibly TRBD1 for D (6 bases). Deletions cut 2 bases from V and 5 bases from J, with 16 bases between. Germline V CDR1 and CDR2: MNHEY, SVGAGI. The CDR3 runs to 15 residues. CDR3 region: CASSYLQGFVNEQYF. The DNA for the CDR3 is TGTGCCAGCAGTTACCTTCAGGGGTTCGTGAACGAGCAGTACTTC.